A selection of T cell receptor beta chains follows, all from one sample in a study of T-cell memory formation after mild COVID-19. TCRdb passed the 5' RACE reads through MiXCR, listing each CDR3 protein once. The profile covers some 250,000 distinct CDR3 sequences, with 18% appearing a single time and under 25% taken by the ten largest. What was sequenced was PBMCs or a T cell subset sorted from them (not recorded which). These TCRs come from a man younger than 30 who had mild COVID-19 (a few samples of this study predate the infection). Cell type and time point are not known. Both conserved end residues are part of each CDR3. The order of the fields is V gene, J gene, CDR3 length, D gene, clone size, CDR3 protein, CDR3 DNA. D genes are given only for firm matches. A clone size is listed for some rows: how often the clone was seen (once, few, many), or a class if it is expanded.

>TRBV5-1|TRBJ1-3|16|.|.
CASSLVSGIAGNTIYF
TGCGCCAGCAGCTTGGTTTCTGGAATAGCGGGAAACACCATATATTTT
>TRBV7-8|TRBJ2-1|15|TRBD2|few
CAIPGGGDSYNEQFF
TGTGCCATCCCGGGCGGGGGGGACTCCTACAATGAGCAGTTCTTC
>TRBV18|TRBJ1-5|13|.|few
CASSPGQEQPQHF
TGTGCCAGCTCACCGGGGCAGGAGCAGCCCCAGCATTTT
>TRBV28|TRBJ1-5|16|TRBD1|.
CASSSTPGGGNQPQHF
TGTGCCAGCAGTTCCACCCCAGGGGGCGGCAATCAGCCCCAGCATTTT
>TRBV10-3|TRBJ2-3|15|TRBD2|few
CAISLRDPGGDTQYF
TGTGCCATCAGCCTCAGGGACCCGGGAGGAGATACGCAGTATTTT
>TRBV27|TRBJ2-2|13|.|.
CASSPEKAGELFF
TGTGCCAGCAGTCCAGAAAAGGCCGGGGAGCTGTTTTTT
>TRBV14|TRBJ1-2|11|TRBD1|.
CASRQGLGYTF
TGTGCCAGCCGACAGGGGCTTGGCTACACCTTC
>TRBV5-5|TRBJ1-1|13|.|.
CASSLQPLTEAFF
TGTGCCAGCAGCTTGCAGCCGCTCACTGAAGCTTTCTTT
>TRBV5-1|TRBJ2-1|16|TRBD2|many
CASSRQTSGGADEQFF
TGCGCCAGCAGCCGGCAAACTAGCGGGGGGGCAGATGAGCAGTTCTTC
>TRBV10-3|TRBJ2-3|15|TRBD2|.
CAISHSGGAPDTQYF
TGTGCCATCAGTCATAGCGGGGGGGCCCCAGATACGCAGTATTTT
>TRBV14|TRBJ2-3|16|.|few
CASSQDSGLVTDTQYF
TGTGCCAGCAGCCAAGATTCCGGGTTGGTCACAGATACGCAGTATTTT
>TRBV5-6|TRBJ1-1|15|TRBD1|.
CASSLGTGIFTEAFF
TGTGCCAGCAGCCTTGGGACAGGGATATTCACTGAAGCTTTCTTT
>TRBV7-9|TRBJ2-3|20|.|.
CASSSPGTPPGGSLADTQYF
TGTGCCAGCAGCTCCCCCGGCACCCCTCCCGGGGGCAGCCTGGCAGATACGCAGTATTTT
>TRBV12-3/TRBV12-4|TRBJ1-2|15|TRBD1|.
CASSRDREGGYGYTF
TGTGCCAGCAGTAGAGACAGGGAAGGCGGCTATGGCTACACCTTC
>TRBV7-6|TRBJ2-1|16|.|few
CASSLEARGLYNEQFF
TGTGCCAGCAGCTTAGAGGCACGGGGGCTGTACAATGAGCAGTTCTTC
>TRBV12-3/TRBV12-4|TRBJ2-2|18|TRBD2|.
CASSFMKAGGPGTGELFF
TGTGCCAGCAGTTTCATGAAGGCGGGGGGGCCTGGCACCGGGGAGCTGTTTTTT
>TRBV13|TRBJ2-3|16|TRBD2|few
CASSSAYRTSADTQYF
TGTGCCAGCAGCTCCGCATATCGTACTAGCGCCGATACGCAGTATTTT
>TRBV5-1|TRBJ2-3|15|TRBD2|many
CASSSGLADSDTQYF
TGCGCCAGCAGCTCGGGACTAGCGGATTCAGATACGCAGTATTTT
>TRBV12-3/TRBV12-4|TRBJ2-3|17|.|few
CASSLSISLPGTDTQYF
TGTGCCAGCAGTTTATCGATTAGTTTACCGGGCACAGATACGCAGTATTTT
>TRBV5-1|TRBJ2-1|12|.|.
CASSLGVPEQFF
TGCGCCAGCAGCTTGGGGGTTCCTGAGCAGTTCTTC
>TRBV29-1|TRBJ2-1|11|.|many
CSVRDVAEQFF
TGCAGCGTTCGGGACGTCGCCGAGCAGTTCTTC
>TRBV6-5|TRBJ2-1|15|TRBD1|.
CASNLPGQPYNEQFF
TGTGCCAGCAATCTGCCGGGACAGCCCTACAATGAGCAGTTCTTC
>TRBV9|TRBJ2-3|15|TRBD2|few
CASSLTSGVTDTQYF
TGTGCCAGCTCCCTAACTAGCGGGGTGACCGATACGCAGTATTTT
>TRBV25-1|TRBJ2-5|13|.|few
CASSELEAETQYF
TGTGCCAGCAGTGAATTGGAAGCGGAGACCCAGTACTTC
>TRBV7-8|TRBJ2-3|19|TRBD2|few
CASSLALALAGLSTDTQYF
TGTGCCAGCAGCTTAGCTTTGGCGCTAGCGGGGCTTAGCACAGATACGCAGTATTTT
>TRBV2|TRBJ2-3|15|.|.
CASSEGVYPRDTQYF
TGTGCCAGCAGTGAGGGGGTGTACCCACGAGATACGCAGTATTTT